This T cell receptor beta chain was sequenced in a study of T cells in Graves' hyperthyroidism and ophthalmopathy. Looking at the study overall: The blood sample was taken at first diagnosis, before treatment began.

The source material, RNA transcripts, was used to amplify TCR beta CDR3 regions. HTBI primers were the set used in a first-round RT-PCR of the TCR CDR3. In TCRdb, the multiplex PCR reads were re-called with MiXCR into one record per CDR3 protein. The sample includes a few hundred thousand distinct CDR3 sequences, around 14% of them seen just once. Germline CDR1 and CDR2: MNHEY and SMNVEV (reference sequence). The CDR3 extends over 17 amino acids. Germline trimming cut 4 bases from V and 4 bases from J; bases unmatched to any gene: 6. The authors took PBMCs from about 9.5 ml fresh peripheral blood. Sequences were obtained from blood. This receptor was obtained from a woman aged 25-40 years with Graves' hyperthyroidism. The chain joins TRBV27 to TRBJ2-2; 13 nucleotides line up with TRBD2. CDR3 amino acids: CASSYKGLAGFTGELFF. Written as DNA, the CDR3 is TGTGCCAGCAGTTACAAGGGACTAGCGGGATTCACCGGGGAGCTGTTTTTT.